Below, 17 T cell receptor beta chains from the same sample are listed, as sequenced in a study of Ad26.COV2.S vaccination and SARS-CoV-2 variants. Treatment here: approximately 18 received Ad26.COV2.S at low or high dose, single or two shots; about 5 received placebo; per-sample allocation not given. It was on day 63 after the first vaccine or placebo injection that samples were taken. TCRdb's table, derived via immunoSEQ multiplex PCR, lists solely in-frame clones and lacks some. In the table there are hundreds of thousands of clones, about 89% of which are singletons. Sequenced material: peripheral blood, taken in a trial of Ad26.COV2.S vaccine versus placebo. The receptors stem from a person aged 18-65 years who received the Ad26.COV2.S COVID-19 vaccine or a placebo.

The V gene is TRBV5-1, the J gene TRBJ1-2, with D uncertain. In germline, CDR1 is SGHRS, CDR2 YFSETQ. The CDR3 covers 15 residues. V gave up 2 bases and J gave up 3 bases, with 14 bases separating them. In nucleotides, the CDR3 is TGCGCCAGCAGCTTAAAGGGCGGGAGGGACTATGGCTACACCTTC. This sequence encodes CASSLKGGRDYGYTF.

The V call is TRBV5-1, the J call TRBJ2-7, with D possibly being TRBD1 (6 bases). Trimming pared 2 bases from V and 2 bases from J, leaving 11 bases between. CDR1 SGHRS and CDR2 YFSETQ come from the germline V gene. CDR3 length equals 14 residues. Here the CDR3 reads CASSFRDITYEQYF. CDR3 DNA: TGCGCCAGCAGCTTCCGGGACATAACCTACGAGCAGTACTTC.

The DNA for the CDR3 is TGTGCCAGCAGTCAAGCAGGAACGTACGAGCAGTACTTC. This codes for CASSQAGTYEQYF. The rearrangement links TRBV12-3 or TRBV12-4 to TRBJ2-7, with D unclear. V was cut by 5 bases and J by 4 bases, with 12 bases left in between. The CDR3 covers 13 residues.

This chain joins TRBV25-1 and TRBJ2-7, with TRBD1 matching over 12 bases. The germline V gene has CDR1 MGHDK and CDR2 SYGVNS. The CDR3 length is 14 residues. The J segment lost 4 bases and the V segment lost 6 bases, leaving 4 bases of the junction unmatched. The CDR3 loop reads CASRGDRGHYEQYF. The DNA of the CDR3 is TGTGCCAGCAGAGGGGACAGGGGGCATTACGAGCAGTACTTC.

V is TRBV30 and J is TRBJ2-7; D is ambiguous. Trimming stripped 0 bases from V and 3 bases from J, with 12 bases between. Germline loops: CDR1 GTSNPN, CDR2 SVGIG (reference sequence). The CDR3 length is 14 residues. CDR3 in DNA: TGTGCCTGGAGTGTTCTTACGATGGGCTACGAGCAGTACTTC. It encodes CAWSVLTMGYEQYF.

The rearrangement links TRBV6-2 or TRBV6-3 to TRBJ1-2, with D perhaps TRBD1 (5 bases). V was pared by 6 bases and J by 4 bases, with 18 bases between. The CDR3 consists of 15 residues. From germline, CDR1 is MNHEY and CDR2 SVGEGT. The CDR3 DNA reads as TGTGCCAGCAGCGACCCAGGGAGAAGAGGCTATGGCTACACCTTC. This translates into CASSDPGRRGYGYTF.

The chain employs TRBV27 and TRBJ2-1; D unclear. Trimming pared 5 bases from V and 5 bases from J, leaving 16 bases between. CDR3 length equals 15 residues. Germline CDR1 reads MNHEY; CDR2 reads SMNVEV (reference sequence). CDR3 nucleotides: TGTGCCAGCAGTCCTACTATATCCCGAAACAATGAGCAGTTCTTC. The encoded protein is CASSPTISRNNEQFF.

V and J are TRBV21-1 and TRBJ2-2; TRBD1 reflects the table's D call only, with no check against the DNA. TRBV21-1 is reported as a pseudogene. The CDR3 contains 19 residues. CDR3 sequence (DNA): TGTGCCAGCAGCAAAACGAGGGTACCGAGGACAGGGTGCTCCGGGGAGCTGTTTTTT. It encodes CASSKTRVPRTGCSGELFF.

The chain recombines TRBV28 with TRBJ2-7, with TRBD2 identical over 9 bases. Germline-derived CDR1 and CDR2 are MDHEN and SYDVKM. The V and J ends lost 7 bases and 3 bases, in that order; junction bases with no gene match: 10. The CDR3 runs 15 residues. CDR3 sequence: CASTPRLAGLYEQYF. The CDR3 bases are TGTGCCAGCACCCCCCGGCTAGCGGGACTCTACGAGCAGTACTTC.

The CDR3 is CASSLTGDNQPQHF. As DNA, the CDR3 is TGTGCCAGCAGCTTAACTGGGGACAATCAGCCCCAGCATTTT. This chain uses TRBV7-9 with TRBJ1-5; no reliable D call. Trimming took off 2 bases at V and 3 bases at J, with 8 bases between the two ends. The germline V gene encodes CDR1 SEHNR and CDR2 FQNEAQ (reference sequence). This CDR3 comprises 14 residues.

The chain uses TRBV4-1 and TRBJ2-1, with D tentatively TRBD2 (5 bases). Germline CDR1 MGHRA, CDR2 YSYEKL. Deletions cut 2 bases from V and 2 bases from J, with 10 bases between. CDR3 length: 15 residues. The chain's CDR3 is CASSQMGVPYNEQFF. CDR3 DNA: TGCGCCAGCAGCCAAATGGGAGTACCCTACAATGAGCAGTTCTTC.

The CDR3 bases are TGTGCCAGCAAGGAGGAAACCTACTATGGCTACACCTTC. This codes for CASKEETYYGYTF. The chain joins TRBV2 to TRBJ1-2, with D hard to call. CDR1 and CDR2 (germline): SNHLY, FYNNEI. CDR3 length equals 13 residues. V lost 7 bases to trimming and J lost 3 bases, with 12 bases between them.

This chain uses TRBV7-6 with TRBJ2-7; D gene unclear. The CDR3 loop spans 14 amino acids. Germline V gene lookup returns CDR1 SGHVS and CDR2 FNYEAQ. V was shortened by 4 bases and J by 0 bases, with 10 bases between the two germline ends. Here the CDR3 reads CASSSSDRSYEQYF. As DNA, the CDR3 is TGTGCCAGCAGCTCCTCGGACCGCTCCTACGAGCAGTACTTC. The entire variable domain, with the rest obtained from reference TRBV7-6 and TRBJ2-7, is as follows: GAGVSQSPRYKVTKRGQDVALRCDPISGHVSLYWYRQALGQGPEFLTYFNYEAQQDKSGLPNDRFSAERPEGSISTLTIQRTEQRDSAMYRCASSSSDRSYEQYFGPGTRLTVT.

This chain uses TRBV30 with TRBJ2-3; no reliable D call. Per the germline V gene, CDR1 is GTSNPN and CDR2 is SVGIG (reference sequence). The CDR3 is 16 amino acids. The V gene lost 0 bases and the J gene lost 1 base, with 14 bases spanning the gap. In DNA, the CDR3 is TGTGCCTGGAGTGTAGTAAGGGCCTCTGGCACAGATACGCAGTATTTT. Translated, it gives CAWSVVRASGTDTQYF. The full variable domain, rest sourced from reference TRBV30 and TRBJ2-3, is SQTIHQWPATLVQPVGSPLSLECTVEGTSNPNLYWYRQAAGRGLQLLFYSVGIGQISSEVPQNLSASRPQDRQFILSSKKLLLSDSGFYLCAWSVVRASGTDTQYFGPGTRLTVL.

V is TRBV5-6 and J is TRBJ2-4; TRBD2 aligns across 14 bases. CDR3 length: 16 amino acids. The germline gives CDR1 SGHDT, CDR2 YYEEEE. J lost 6 bases, V lost 6 bases, and 8 bases had no gene match. The CDR3 bases are TGTGCCAGCACCGGGACTAGCGGGAGTAAGAGAAACATTCAGTACTTC. It codes for CASTGTSGSKRNIQYF.

The chain joins TRBV4-3 to TRBJ1-1; 7 bases line up with TRBD1. Germline lookup yields CDR1 LGHNA and CDR2 YSLEER. Germline trimming cut 3 bases from V and 0 bases from J; bases unmatched to any gene: 19. The CDR3 has 20 residues. CDR3: CASSHDISTGATPMNTEAFF. The CDR3 bases are TGCGCCAGCAGCCATGATATCTCCACAGGGGCCACTCCCATGAACACTGAAGCTTTCTTT.

The chain couples TRBV19 to TRBJ2-1; a possible D gene is TRBD1 (5 bases). V lost 3 bases and J 0 bases, leaving 9 bases between the germline ends. From germline, CDR1 is LNHDA and CDR2 SQIVND (reference sequence). The CDR3 covers 15 residues. The CDR3 here is CASSITGFSYNEQFF. CDR3 coding DNA: TGTGCCAGTAGTATTACAGGCTTCTCCTACAATGAGCAGTTCTTC.